This TCR beta chain was observed in a study of T-cell reconstitution after alpha-beta-depleted transplantation in children (TCRdb year 2016). A note on the overall study: Using TCR repertoire profiling, the study followed T-cell immune reconstitution in a quantitative way in children after TCRalphabeta/CD19-depleted allogeneic hematopoietic cell transplantation.

In the case of this clonotype: Its specific antigen is unknown. Base qualities are missing; no much larger clone stands one base away.

CDR1 is given as DFQATT and CDR2 as SNEGSKA, both from the germline V gene (reference sequence). Spanning cysteine to phenylalanine, the CDR3 consists of 14 amino acids. The CDR3 DNA has 42 bases and is translated from base 1. V trim: 5 bases; J trim: 8 bases; unmatched bases: 6. The library came from PCR. The instrument given in TCRdb is Illumina HiSeq 2500. TCR library preparation used molecular barcoding, with unique molecular identifiers applied to normalize quantification of the TCRbeta repertoire. The raw public reads went through TCRdb reprocessing: fastp at Q25, MiXCR clone calling, in-frame beta chains kept. CDR3 protein duplicates are merged, each entry listing the most common genes and DNA. The table for this sample lists some 300,000 distinct CDR3 sequences; 10% to 13% of them were counted only once. The ten most abundant clones make up 2% to 3% of the sample.

The rearrangement combines TRBV20-1 with TRBJ2-1; 13 central nucleotides agree with TRBD2. This receptor was taken from a human donor who donated a stem cell graft to a child with acute lymphoblastic leukemia. This specimen consisted of PBMCs from the stem cell graft donor, obtained from the stem cell graft. The nucleotides are TGCAGTGCTGCGGGACTAGCGGGATGGGATGAGCAGTTCTTC. The encoded protein is CSAAGLAGWDEQFF.